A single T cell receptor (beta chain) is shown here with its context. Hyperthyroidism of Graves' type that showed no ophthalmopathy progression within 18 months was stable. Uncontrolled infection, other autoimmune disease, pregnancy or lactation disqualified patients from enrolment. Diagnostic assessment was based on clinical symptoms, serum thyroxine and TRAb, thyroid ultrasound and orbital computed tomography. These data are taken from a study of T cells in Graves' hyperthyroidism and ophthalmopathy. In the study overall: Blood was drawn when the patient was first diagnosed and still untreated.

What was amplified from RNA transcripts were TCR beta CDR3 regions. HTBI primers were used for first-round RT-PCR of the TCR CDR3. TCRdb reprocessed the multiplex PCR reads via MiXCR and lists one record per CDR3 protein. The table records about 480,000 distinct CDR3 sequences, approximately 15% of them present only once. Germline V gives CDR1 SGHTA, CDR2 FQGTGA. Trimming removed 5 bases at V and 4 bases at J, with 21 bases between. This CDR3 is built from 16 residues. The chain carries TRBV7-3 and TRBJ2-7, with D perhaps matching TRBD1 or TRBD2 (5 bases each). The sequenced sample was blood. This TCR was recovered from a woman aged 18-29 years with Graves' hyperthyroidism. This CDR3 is CASSPTGPPEDYEQYF. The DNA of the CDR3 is TGTGCCAGCAGCCCAACGGGACCCCCGGAGGATTACGAGCAGTACTTC.